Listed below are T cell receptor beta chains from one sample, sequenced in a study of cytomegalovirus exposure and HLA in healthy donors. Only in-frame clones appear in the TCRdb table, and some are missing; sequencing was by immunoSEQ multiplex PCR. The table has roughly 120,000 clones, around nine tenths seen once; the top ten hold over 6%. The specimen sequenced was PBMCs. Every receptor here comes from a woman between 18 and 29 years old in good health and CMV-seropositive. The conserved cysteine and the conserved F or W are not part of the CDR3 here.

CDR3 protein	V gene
ASSSGGGPRTDTQY	TRBV5-1
ASSPDRGFYNEQF	TRBV7-9
ASSLAGPYNEQF	TRBV7-2
ASSEWAGQRERGYT	TRBV2
ASSLDWGFDNEQF	TRBV27
ASSSFRDRGYEQY	TRBV5-6
ASSANPGAEAF	TRBV9
ASSEAVLTGYGYT	TRBV6-1
ASSWPSNTGELF	TRBV5-6
ASTNRVKETQY	TRBV2
ASRLNTEAF	TRBV28
ASSLGGSHT	TRBV7-9
ASSLAPQRGSYEQY	TRBV7-9
SVTGVSSYNEQF	TRBV29-1
ASSQVLSGNTIY	TRBV14
ASSPQWDYYGYT	TRBV9
ASSRAGYGYT	TRBV7-2
ASSSPGQADTQY	TRBV5-1
ATKDEVGAPYEQY	TRBV19
ASSVEVTGDTGELF	TRBV9
ASSEANFLGYT	TRBV6-1
ASSLFPTGDEQF	TRBV7-9
ASSLGYGGADGYT	TRBV6-1
ASSEINREGGELF	TRBV6-1
AIPGTGPHNEQF	TRBV2
ASSLNWGLSISYEQY	TRBV5-6
ASSPGLAGAQTSYNEQF	TRBV10-2
ASISFLGGQTAQY	TRBV25-1
ASSSPQGRRETQY	TRBV6-5
ASSGRGHYGYT	TRBV19
ASSQTGPPSGANVLT	TRBV28
ASSPRDSRYEQY	TRBV4-1
ASSYSRLSGDTQY	TRBV6-5
ASSSLYSVTIY	TRBV7-9
ASSLVQGGTYGYT	TRBV6-6
ASSMEQGSGDFTDTQY	TRBV19
SGGDSHSNGYT	TRBV29-1
ASSSGSSYEQY	TRBV19